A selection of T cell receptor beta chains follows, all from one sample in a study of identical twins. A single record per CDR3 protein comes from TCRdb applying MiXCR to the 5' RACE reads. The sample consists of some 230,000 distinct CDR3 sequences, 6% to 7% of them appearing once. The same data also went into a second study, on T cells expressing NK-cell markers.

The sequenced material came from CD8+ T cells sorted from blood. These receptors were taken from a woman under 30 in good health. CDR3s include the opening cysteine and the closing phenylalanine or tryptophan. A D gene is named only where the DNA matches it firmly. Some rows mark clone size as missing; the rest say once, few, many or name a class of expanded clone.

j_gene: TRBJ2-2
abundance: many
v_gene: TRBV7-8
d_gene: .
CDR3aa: CASSLVAGTGELFF
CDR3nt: TGTGCCAGCAGCTTAGTTGCGGGAACCGGGGAGCTGTTTTTT

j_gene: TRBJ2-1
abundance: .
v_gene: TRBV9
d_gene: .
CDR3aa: CASSITGGDEQFF
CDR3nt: TGTGCCAGCAGCATAACAGGCGGCGATGAGCAGTTCTTC

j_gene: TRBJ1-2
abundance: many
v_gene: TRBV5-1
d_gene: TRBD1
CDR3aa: CASSLTGGDGYTF
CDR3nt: TGCGCCAGCAGCTTGACAGGGGGCGACGGCTACACCTTC

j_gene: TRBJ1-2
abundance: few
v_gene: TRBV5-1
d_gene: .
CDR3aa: CASSFGLGVNIYGYTF
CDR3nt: TGCGCCAGCAGCTTCGGCCTCGGGGTTAATATTTATGGCTACACCTTC

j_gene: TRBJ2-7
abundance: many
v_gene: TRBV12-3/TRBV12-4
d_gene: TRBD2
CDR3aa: CASSKGLAGGTYEQYF
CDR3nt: TGTGCCAGCTCCAAGGGACTAGCGGGAGGGACCTACGAGCAGTACTTC

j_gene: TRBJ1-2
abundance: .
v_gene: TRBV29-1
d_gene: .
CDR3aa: CSVPGPYGYTF
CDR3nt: TGCAGCGTCCCAGGACCCTATGGCTACACCTTC

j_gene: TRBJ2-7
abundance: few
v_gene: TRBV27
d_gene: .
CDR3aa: CASSFRRGTEQYF
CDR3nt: TGTGCCAGCAGTTTCCGCCGAGGGACCGAGCAGTACTTC

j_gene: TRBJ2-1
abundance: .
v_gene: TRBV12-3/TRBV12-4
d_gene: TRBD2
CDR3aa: CASLGLAGGYNEQFF
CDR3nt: TGTGCCAGCCTGGGACTAGCGGGGGGCTACAATGAGCAGTTCTTC

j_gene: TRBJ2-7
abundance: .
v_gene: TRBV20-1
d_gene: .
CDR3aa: CSARDLLGGFTTYEQYF
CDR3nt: TGCAGTGCTAGAGATCTTCTGGGTGGCTTTACCACCTACGAGCAGTACTTC

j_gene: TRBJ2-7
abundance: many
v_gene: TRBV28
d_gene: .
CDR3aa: CASSWNAEQYF
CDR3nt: TGTGCCAGCAGTTGGAATGCCGAGCAGTACTTC

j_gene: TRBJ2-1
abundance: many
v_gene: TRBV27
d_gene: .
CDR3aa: CASSRLQRELGDEQFF
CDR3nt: TGTGCCAGCAGCCGCTTACAGAGGGAGTTGGGGGATGAGCAGTTCTTC

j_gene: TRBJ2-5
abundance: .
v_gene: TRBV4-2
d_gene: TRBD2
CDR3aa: CASSQDFGLAETQYF
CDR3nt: TGTGCCAGCAGCCAAGATTTCGGACTAGCGGAGACCCAGTACTTC

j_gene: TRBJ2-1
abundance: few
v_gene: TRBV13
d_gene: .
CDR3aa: CASSWGSNNEQFF
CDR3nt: TGTGCCAGCAGCTGGGGGAGCAATAATGAGCAGTTCTTC

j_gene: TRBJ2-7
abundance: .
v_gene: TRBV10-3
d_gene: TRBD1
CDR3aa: CATRQGDYEQYF
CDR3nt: TGTGCCACTAGACAGGGGGACTACGAGCAGTACTTC

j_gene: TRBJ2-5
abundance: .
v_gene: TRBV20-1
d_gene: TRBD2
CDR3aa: CSAEPGTSYQETQYF
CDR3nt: TGCAGTGCGGAGCCCGGGACTAGCTACCAAGAGACCCAGTACTTC

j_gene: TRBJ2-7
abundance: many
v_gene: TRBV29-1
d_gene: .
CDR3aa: CSVRDTNAYEQYF
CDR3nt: TGCAGCGTCCGGGACACCAATGCCTACGAGCAGTACTTC